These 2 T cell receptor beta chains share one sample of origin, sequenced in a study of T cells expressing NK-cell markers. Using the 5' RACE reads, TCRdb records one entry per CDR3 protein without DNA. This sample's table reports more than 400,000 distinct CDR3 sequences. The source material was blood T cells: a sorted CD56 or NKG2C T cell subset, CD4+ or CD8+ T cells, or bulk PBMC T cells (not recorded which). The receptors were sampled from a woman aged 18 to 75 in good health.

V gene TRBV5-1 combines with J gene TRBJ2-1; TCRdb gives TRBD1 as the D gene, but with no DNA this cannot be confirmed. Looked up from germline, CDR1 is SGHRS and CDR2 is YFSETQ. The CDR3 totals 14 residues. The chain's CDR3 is CASTLTGPHNEQFF. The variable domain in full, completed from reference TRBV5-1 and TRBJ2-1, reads KAGVTQTPRYLIKTRGQQVTLSCSPISGHRSVSWYQQTPGQGLQFLFEYFSETQRNKGNFPGRFSGRQFSNSRSEMNVSTLELGDSALYLCASTLTGPHNEQFFGPGTRLTVL.

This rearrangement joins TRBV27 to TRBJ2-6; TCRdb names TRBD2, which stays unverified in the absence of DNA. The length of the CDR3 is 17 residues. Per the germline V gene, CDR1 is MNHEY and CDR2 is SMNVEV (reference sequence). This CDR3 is CASSYHGGTSGANVLTF.